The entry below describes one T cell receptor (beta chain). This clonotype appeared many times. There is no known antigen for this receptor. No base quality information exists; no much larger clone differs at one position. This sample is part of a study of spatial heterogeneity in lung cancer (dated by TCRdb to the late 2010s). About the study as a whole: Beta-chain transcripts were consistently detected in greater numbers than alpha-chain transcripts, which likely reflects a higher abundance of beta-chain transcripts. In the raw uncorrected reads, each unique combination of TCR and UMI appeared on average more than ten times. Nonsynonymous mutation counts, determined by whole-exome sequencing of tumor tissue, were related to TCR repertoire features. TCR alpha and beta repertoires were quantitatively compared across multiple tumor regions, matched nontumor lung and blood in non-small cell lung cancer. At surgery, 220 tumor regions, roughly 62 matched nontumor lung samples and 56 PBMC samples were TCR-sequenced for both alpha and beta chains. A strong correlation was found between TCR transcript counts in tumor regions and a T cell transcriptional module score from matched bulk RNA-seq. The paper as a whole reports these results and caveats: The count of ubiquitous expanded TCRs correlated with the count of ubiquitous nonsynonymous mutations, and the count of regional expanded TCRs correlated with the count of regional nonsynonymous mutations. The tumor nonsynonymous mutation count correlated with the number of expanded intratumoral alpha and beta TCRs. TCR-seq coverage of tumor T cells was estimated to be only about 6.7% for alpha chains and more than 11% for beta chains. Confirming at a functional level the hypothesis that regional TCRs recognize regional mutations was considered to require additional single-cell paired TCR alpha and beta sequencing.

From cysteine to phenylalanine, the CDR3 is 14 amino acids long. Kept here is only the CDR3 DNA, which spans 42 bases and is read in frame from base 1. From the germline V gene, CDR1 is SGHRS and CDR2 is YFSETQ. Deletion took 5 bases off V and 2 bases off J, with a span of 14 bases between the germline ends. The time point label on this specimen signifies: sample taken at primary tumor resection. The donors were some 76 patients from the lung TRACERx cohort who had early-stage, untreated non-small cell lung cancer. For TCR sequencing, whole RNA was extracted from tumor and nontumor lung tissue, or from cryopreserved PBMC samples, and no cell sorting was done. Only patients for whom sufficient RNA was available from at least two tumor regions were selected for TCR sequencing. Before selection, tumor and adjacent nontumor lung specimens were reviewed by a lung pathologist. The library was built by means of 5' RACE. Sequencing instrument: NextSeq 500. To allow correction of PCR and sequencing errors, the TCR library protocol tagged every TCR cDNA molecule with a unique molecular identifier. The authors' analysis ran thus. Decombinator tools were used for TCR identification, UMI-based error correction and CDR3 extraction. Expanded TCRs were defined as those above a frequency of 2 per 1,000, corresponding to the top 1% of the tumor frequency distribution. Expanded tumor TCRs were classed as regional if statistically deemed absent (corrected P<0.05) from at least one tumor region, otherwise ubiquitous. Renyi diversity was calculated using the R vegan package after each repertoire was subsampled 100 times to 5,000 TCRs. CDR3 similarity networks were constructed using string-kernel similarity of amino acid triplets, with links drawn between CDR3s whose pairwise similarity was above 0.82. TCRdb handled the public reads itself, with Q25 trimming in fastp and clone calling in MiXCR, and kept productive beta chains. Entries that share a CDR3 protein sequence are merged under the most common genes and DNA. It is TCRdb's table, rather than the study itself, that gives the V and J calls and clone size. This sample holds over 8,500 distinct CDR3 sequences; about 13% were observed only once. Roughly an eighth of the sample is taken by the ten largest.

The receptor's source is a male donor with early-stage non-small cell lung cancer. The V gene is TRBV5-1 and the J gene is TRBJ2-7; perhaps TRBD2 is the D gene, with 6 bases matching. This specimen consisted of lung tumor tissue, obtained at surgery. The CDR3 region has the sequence CASRVASDPYEQYF. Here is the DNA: TGCGCCAGCAGGGTAGCTAGCGACCCCTACGAGCAGTACTTC.